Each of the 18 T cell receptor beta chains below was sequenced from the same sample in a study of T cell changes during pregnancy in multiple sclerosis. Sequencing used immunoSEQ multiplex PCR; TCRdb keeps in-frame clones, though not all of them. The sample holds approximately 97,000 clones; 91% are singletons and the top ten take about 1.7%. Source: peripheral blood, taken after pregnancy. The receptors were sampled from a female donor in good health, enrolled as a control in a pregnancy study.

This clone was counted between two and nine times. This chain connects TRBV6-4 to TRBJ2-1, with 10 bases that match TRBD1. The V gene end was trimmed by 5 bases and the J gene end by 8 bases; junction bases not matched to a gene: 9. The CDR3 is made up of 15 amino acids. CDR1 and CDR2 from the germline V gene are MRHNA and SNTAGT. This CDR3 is CASSSGTGEGDEQFF. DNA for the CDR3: TGTGCCAGCAGTTCCGGGACAGGGGAAGGGGATGAGCAGTTCTTC.

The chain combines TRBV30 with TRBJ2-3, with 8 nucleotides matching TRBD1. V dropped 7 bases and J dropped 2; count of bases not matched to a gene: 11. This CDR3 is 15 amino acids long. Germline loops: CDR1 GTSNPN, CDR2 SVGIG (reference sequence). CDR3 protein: CALTPGTGLTDTQYF. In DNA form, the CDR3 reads TGTGCCTTAACCCCCGGGACAGGCCTCACAGATACGCAGTATTTT.

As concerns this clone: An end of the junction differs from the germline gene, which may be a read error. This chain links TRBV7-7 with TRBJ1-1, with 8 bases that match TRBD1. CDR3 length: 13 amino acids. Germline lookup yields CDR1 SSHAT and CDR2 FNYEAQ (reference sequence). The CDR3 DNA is TGTGCTAGCAGCAAGACAGGGGACTCTGAAGCTTTCTTT. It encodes CASSKTGDSEAFF. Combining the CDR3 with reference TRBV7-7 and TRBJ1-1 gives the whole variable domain GAGVSQSPRYKVTKRGQDVTLRCDPISSHATLYWYQQALGQGPEFLTYFNYEAQPDKSGLPSDRFSAERPEGSISTLTIQRTEQRDSAMYRCASSKTGDSEAFFGQGTRLTVV.

The CDR3 coding sequence is TGCGCCAGCAGCTTTTCCCCGGGGGGAGACACTGAAGCTTTCTTT. Translation gives CASSFSPGGDTEAFF. The chain links TRBV5-1 to TRBJ1-1; tentative D call: TRBD1 (5 bases). CDR1 and CDR2 from the germline V gene are SGHRS and YFSETQ. V gave up 2 bases and J gave up 3 bases, with 14 bases separating them. This CDR3 is 15 amino acids long.

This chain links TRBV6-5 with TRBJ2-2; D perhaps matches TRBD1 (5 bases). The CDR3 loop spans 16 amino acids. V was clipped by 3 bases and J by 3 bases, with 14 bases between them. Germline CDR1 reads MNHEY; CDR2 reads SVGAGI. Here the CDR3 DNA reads TGTGCCAGCAGTTATGGCCAGGGATGGGACACCGGGGAGCTGTTTTTT. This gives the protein CASSYGQGWDTGELFF.

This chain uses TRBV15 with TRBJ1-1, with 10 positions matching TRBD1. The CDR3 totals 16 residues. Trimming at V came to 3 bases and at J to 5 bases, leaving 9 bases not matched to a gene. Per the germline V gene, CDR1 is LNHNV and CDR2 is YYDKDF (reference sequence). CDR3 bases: TGTGCCACCAGCAGGCGACAGGGGGCGATCGGTACTGAAGCTTTCTTT. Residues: CATSRRQGAIGTEAFF.

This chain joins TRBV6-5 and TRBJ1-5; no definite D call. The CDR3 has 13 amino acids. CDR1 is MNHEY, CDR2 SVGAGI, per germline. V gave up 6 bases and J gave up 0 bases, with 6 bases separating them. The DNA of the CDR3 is TGTGCCAGCAGCCCCTATAGCAATCAGCCCCAGCATTTT. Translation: CASSPYSNQPQHF.

The CDR3 here is CASRPDWSSYNEQFF. The CDR3 region has the DNA TGTGCCAGCAGGCCGGACTGGAGCTCCTACAATGAGCAGTTCTTC. The rearrangement uses TRBV7-9 and TRBJ2-1; D may be TRBD2 (5 bases). The CDR3 covers 15 residues. CDR1 and CDR2 (germline): SEHNR, FQNEAQ (reference sequence). V lost 6 bases to trimming and J lost 0 bases, with 12 bases between them. Filled out from reference TRBV7-9 and TRBJ2-1, the complete variable domain reads DTGVSQNPRHKITKRGQNVTFRCDPISEHNRLYWYRQTLGQGPEFLTYFQNEAQLEKSRLLSDRFSAERPKGSFSTLEIQRTEQGDSAMYLCASRPDWSSYNEQFFGPGTRLTVL.

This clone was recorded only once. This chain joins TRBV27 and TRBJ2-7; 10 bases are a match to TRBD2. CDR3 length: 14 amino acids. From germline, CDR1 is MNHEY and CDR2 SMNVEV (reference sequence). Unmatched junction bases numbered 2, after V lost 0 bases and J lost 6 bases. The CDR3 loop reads CASSLSSGGAEQYF. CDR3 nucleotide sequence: TGTGCCAGCAGTTTATCCAGCGGGGGGGCCGAGCAGTACTTC.

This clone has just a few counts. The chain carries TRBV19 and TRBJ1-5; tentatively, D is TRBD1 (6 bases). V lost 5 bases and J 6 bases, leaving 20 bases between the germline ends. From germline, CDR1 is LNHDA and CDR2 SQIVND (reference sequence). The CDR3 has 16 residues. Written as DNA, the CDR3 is TGTGCCAGTAGTCTCCCGGGAGGGGGAAAGGGTCAGCCCCAGCATTTT. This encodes CASSLPGGGKGQPQHF. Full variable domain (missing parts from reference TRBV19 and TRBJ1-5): DGGITQSPKYLFRKEGQNVTLSCEQNLNHDAMYWYRQDPGQGLRLIYYSQIVNDFQKGDIAEGYSVSREKKESFPLTVTSAQKNPTAFYLCASSLPGGGKGQPQHFGDGTRLSIL.

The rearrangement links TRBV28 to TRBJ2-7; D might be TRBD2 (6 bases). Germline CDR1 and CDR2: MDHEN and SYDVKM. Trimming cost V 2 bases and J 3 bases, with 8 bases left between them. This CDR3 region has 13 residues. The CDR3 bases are TGTGCCAGCAGTTTACAGGGAGGCTACGAGCAGTACTTC. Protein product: CASSLQGGYEQYF.

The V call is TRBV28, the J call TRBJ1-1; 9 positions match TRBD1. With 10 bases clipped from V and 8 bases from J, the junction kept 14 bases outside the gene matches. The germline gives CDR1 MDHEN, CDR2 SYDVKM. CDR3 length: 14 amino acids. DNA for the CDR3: TGTGCCACCTTCGCCTGGACAGGGGTTACCGAAGCTTTCTTT. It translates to CATFAWTGVTEAFF.

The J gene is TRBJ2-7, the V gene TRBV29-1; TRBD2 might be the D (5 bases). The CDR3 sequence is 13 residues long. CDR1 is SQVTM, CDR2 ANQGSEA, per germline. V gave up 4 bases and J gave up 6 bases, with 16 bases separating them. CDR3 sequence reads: CSVARASRGEQYF. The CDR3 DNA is TGCAGCGTTGCGAGGGCTAGTCGGGGCGAGCAGTACTTC.

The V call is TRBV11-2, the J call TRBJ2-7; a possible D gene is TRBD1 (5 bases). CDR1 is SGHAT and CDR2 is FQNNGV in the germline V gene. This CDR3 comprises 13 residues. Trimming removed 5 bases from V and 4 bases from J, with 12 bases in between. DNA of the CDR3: TGTGCCAGCAGCCCCCCGACAGAGTACGAGCAGTACTTC. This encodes CASSPPTEYEQYF.

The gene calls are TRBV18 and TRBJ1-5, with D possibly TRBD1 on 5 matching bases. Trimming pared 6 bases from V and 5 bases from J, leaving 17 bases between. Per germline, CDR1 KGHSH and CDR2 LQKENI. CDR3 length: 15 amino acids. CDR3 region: CASSQPGVGDQPQHF. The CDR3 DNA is TGTGCCAGCTCTCAGCCGGGGGTCGGTGATCAGCCCCAGCATTTT.

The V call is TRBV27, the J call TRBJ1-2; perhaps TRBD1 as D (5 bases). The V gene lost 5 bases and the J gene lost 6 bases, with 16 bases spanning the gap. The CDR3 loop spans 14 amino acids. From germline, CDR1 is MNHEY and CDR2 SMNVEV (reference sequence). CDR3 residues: CASSGGKGADGYTF. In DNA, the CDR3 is TGTGCCAGCAGTGGAGGGAAAGGGGCGGATGGCTACACCTTC.

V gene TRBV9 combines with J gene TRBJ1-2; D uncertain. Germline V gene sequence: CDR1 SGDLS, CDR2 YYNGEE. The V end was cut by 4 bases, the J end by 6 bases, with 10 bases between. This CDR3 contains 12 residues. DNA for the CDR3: TGTGCCAGCAGCTCTACGACAAATGGCTACACCTTC. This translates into CASSSTTNGYTF.

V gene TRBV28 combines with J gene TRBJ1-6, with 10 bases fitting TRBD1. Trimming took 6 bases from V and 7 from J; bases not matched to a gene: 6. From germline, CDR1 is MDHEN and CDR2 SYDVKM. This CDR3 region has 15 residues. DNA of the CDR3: TGTGCCAGCAGCCGGGACAGGGGCGTAAATTCACCCCTCCACTTT. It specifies CASSRDRGVNSPLHF. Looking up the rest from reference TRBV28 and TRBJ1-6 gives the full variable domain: DVKVTQSSRYLVKRTGEKVFLECVQDMDHENMFWYRQDPGLGLRLIYFSYDVKMKEKGDIPEGYSVSREKKERFSLILESASTNQTSMYLCASSRDRGVNSPLHFGNGTRLTVT.